The source of this T cell receptor beta chain is a study of CD8 T cells in ankylosing spondylitis. A single record per CDR3 protein comes from TCRdb applying MiXCR to the 5' RACE reads. Of 200,000 to 250,000 distinct CDR3 sequences listed, around 10% are singletons. Of note for this clonotype: Its antigen is undetermined.

Regarding the study as a whole: Certain motif variants had earlier appeared in reactive arthritis synovial fluid and blood. Clones linked to disease were reported to show significant enrichment in matched ankylosing spondylitis synovial fluid. Disease-linked clones proved CD8+ and comparatively uncommon in peripheral blood.

The V end was cut by 7 bases, the J end by 1 base, with 14 bases between. The CDR3 runs to 16 residues. Germline V gene data show CDR1 as SGHAT and CDR2 as FQNNGV. Sequenced sample: blood, either unsorted or a sorted T cell fraction (not recorded which). V is TRBV11-2 and J is TRBJ1-6; possibly TRBD1 for D (5 bases). The sequence derives from a male donor with ankylosing spondylitis or in good health (not recorded which). In DNA, the CDR3 is TGTGCCAGCACCGAGTTGGGGGGATCCTATAATTCACCCCTCCACTTT. It encodes CASTELGGSYNSPLHF.